This TCR beta chain was observed in a study of T-cell memory formation after mild COVID-19. Findings and limits, study-wide: Clones contracting day 15 to 85 were balanced CD4/CD8; later expanders leaned CD4+.

One entry per CDR3 protein, called by TCRdb with MiXCR from the 5' RACE reads. The sample holds approximately 450,000 distinct CDR3 sequences, around a sixth seen once. This clonotype was found a few times. Its antigen is unknown. The CDR3 has 12 amino acids. Trimming stripped 5 bases from V and 2 bases from J, with 6 bases between. The source of this sequence is an adult woman who had mild COVID-19 (a few samples of this study predate the infection). Cell type and time point are not known. The gene calls are TRBV12-3 or TRBV12-4 and TRBJ2-5; no clear D. The sample consisted of PBMCs or a T cell subset sorted from them (not recorded which). Here the CDR3 reads CASSRVQETQYF. CDR3 nucleotide sequence: TGTGCCAGCAGTCGGGTACAAGAGACCCAGTACTTC.